The entry below gives a single TCR beta chain sequence along with its context. Its recognized antigen is unknown. No much larger clone exists at a distance of one base, and base qualities are not known. These data belong to a study of PD-1 blockade in classical Hodgkin lymphoma (dated by TCRdb to about 2020). A note on the overall study: Nivolumab dosing was 3 mg/kg intravenously every 2 weeks, continuing until either disease progression or unacceptable toxicity. The study used CyTOF and TCR beta sequencing to define a peripheral blood immune signature of response to PD-1 blockade in classical Hodgkin lymphoma. Broad study findings and their caveats: The study covered only a single clinical trial cohort, and the causes of the repertoire differences, possibly disease activity or prior therapy, were still not defined. Baseline TCR diversity was reported to be lower in newly diagnosed patients than in healthy donors and to be lower still in relapsed/refractory patients. By C4D1, a significant rise was seen in CD4+ TCR diversity but not in CD8+ TCR diversity (p=0.0027 vs p=0.16), and the rise was most apparent among complete responders (p=0.02). Among trial patients, those achieving complete response had baseline diversity similar to that of newly diagnosed patients, while diversity was significantly lower in partial responders and progressors. Lower diversity was observed in patients in whom nivolumab was started less than 1 year after ASCT, and these patients were excluded from later analyses so that confounding by immune reconstitution would be avoided.

Genomic DNA was extracted with the Qiagen DNeasy kit from unsorted PBMCs and from negatively selected CD4+ and CD8+ fractions. TCR beta CDR3 regions were subjected to amplification by immunoSEQ multiplex PCR with primers that anneal to V and J segments. Amplification bias was minimized using a synthetic immune receptor repertoire, and residual bias was removed computationally after sequencing. Per the authors' processing: Custom Python scripts were used to quantify repertoire diversity as the Shannon entropy index. Unsorted, CD4+ and CD8+ repertoires were examined separately, except in combined analyses, for which CD4+ and CD8+ sequences were merged in silico. Clonal expansion was defined as at least a 2-fold frequency increase after treatment relative to C1D1, with a pseudocount of 0.5 for undetected baseline clones. Singleton clones were defined as clones with 0 or 1 copy at C1D1, and non-singleton clones were defined as clones with 2 or more copies. Clones expanded in unsorted samples were assigned a CD4+, CD8+ or unknown annotation through matching of protein sequences in sorted samples from the same patient. Wilcoxon tests on paired samples were used to test diversity changes from C1D1 to C4D1. TCRdb took this table from immuneACCESS and kept in-frame rearrangements with V and J called. Such tables lack part of the clones; where checked against another copy, unresolved V genes explain under half of the gap, and the rest is unexplained. Clone size and V and J calls were adopted from that table, with D and trimming inferred from the DNA. In this sample the table shows some 23,000 clones, roughly three quarters of which occur a single time. About 3.3% of the sample comes from the top ten.

Reading the germline V gene gives CDR1 SQVTM and CDR2 ANQGSEA. Measured from the cysteine to the phenylalanine, the CDR3 is 14 residues long. Only the CDR3 part of the read is kept: 42 bases, read in frame from the first base. Between the V and J ends, shortened by 6 bases and 3 bases respectively, the junction contains 15 bases. The sample's time point label, decoded: cycle 1 day 1 (C1D1), immediately before nivolumab initiation. Relapse after autologous stem cell transplantation had occurred in all trial patients, and cohorts A, B and C were distinguished by prior brentuximab vedotin exposure. The trial cohort comprised more than 55 patients with relapsed/refractory classical Hodgkin lymphoma whose best overall responses were complete response, partial response or progressive disease. In the multi-cohort phase II CheckMate 205 trial, trial patients received single-agent nivolumab. Best overall response was determined by an independent review committee according to the 2007 International Working Group response criteria. Trial PBMCs were collected immediately before nivolumab initiation (C1D1) and during therapy at cycle 2 day 1 and cycle 4 day 1. Peripheral blood was collected in 8 mL Vacutainer Cell Preparation Tubes, from which PBMCs were isolated by centrifugation and then cryopreserved.

In this chain, TRBV29-1 is recombined with TRBJ2-1; perhaps TRBD1 is the D gene, with 6 bases matching. The sequencing used peripheral blood mononuclear cells (PBMCs), collected at baseline. This clonotype was sampled from a human donor with classical Hodgkin lymphoma. This receptor carries the CDR3 CSVGPRGDYNEQFF. In nucleotide form, the sequence is TGCAGCGTGGGTCCCAGGGGCGACTACAATGAGCAGTTCTTC.